This T cell receptor beta chain was identified during a study of blood T cell repertoires in COVID-19 (dated by TCRdb to 2018 to 2020). For context, the study as a whole: The collaborator samples originated in the United States, Italy and Spain and spanned the acute and convalescent phases of COVID-19. The material from the prospective study consisted of cDNA or gDNA derived from T cells, B-cell-depleted T cells, or PBMCs. Subjects who had been exposed to COVID-19, were actively infected with it, or had recovered from it provided the deeply sampled blood TCRbeta repertoires that made up the dataset. A freely available public database, intended as a resource for researchers studying the immune response to SARS-CoV-2, is where the repertoires were released. The samples were drawn from two sources: the first 160 participants of the ongoing ImmuneRACE study, and 1,200 or so subjects contributed by 6 global collaborators. A de-identified subject ID, COVID-19 status, age in years and sex were almost always included in the sample metadata. HLA class I and class II types, where available, came from metadata supplied by the sample provider rather than from assay-based typing.

For this clone: Which antigen it targets is not known. No much larger clonotype is one base removed from it; base qualities were not supplied.

Overall study outcomes, separate from this receptor: How much clinical and demographic metadata was included differed by source and by participant, and the metadata was provided uncurated.

At one collaborating source in Seattle, patients were enrolled during active infection and were followed longitudinally through the course of disease. Collaborating institutions collected whole blood in K2EDTA tubes following their own protocols. Collaborator samples were shipped for TCRbeta analysis as frozen whole blood, isolated PBMCs, or DNA extracted from either sample type. TCRbeta CDR3 regions were amplified from genomic DNA by means of the immunoSEQ Assay, a bias-controlled multiplex PCR. In the paper's pipeline: Nucleated cell counts per sample were estimated from amplification of reference gene primers within the assay. To quantify the absolute abundance of each unique TCRbeta CDR3 rearrangement, sequence reads were collapsed and filtered. For each sample, productive Simpson clonality was calculated by taking the square root of Simpson's diversity index across productive rearrangements. What TCRdb holds here is the immuneACCESS table cut down to in-frame rearrangements. Part of the clones is not present; checked against another copy, under half of the missing clones reflect an unresolved V gene, and the others are unexplained. That table gives V, J and clone size, and the DNA gave D and trimming. The sample data list 200,000 to 250,000 clones, and 86% of these were observed just once. Approximately 10% of the sample comes from the top ten.

The CDR3 numbers 15 residues from cysteine through phenylalanine. Only the CDR3 part of the read is kept: 45 bases, read in frame from the first base. V has 0 bases trimmed and J has 5 bases trimmed; junction bases matching no gene number 4. The germline V gene yields KGHDR for CDR1 and SFDVKD for CDR2. The receptor was derived from a woman aged 45-65 years with COVID-19, enrolled during active disease. This chain joins TRBV24-1 to TRBJ2-5, with 8 middle bases fitting TRBD2. The sample was peripheral blood. At the DNA level, the sequence is TGTGCCACCAGTGATTTGCGGCCGGGGGGGGAGACCCAGTACTTC. It translates to CATSDLRPGGETQYF.